This T cell receptor (beta chain) was sequenced in a study of cytomegalovirus exposure and HLA in healthy donors. At the level of the study: In an early release, HLA-typed donors contributed about 80 million unique TCR sequences. Study results and caveats: It is likely that the observed cluster of highly shared sequence variants was a sequencing artifact. Prediction of most subjects' HLA-A and HLA-B alleles by TCR beta sequences was reportedly accurate.

Remarks on this clone: Its antigen is not identified.

The V gene end was trimmed by 6 bases and the J gene end by 6 bases; junction bases not matched to a gene: 15. CDR1 is SNHLY, CDR2 FYNNEI, per germline. CDR3 length equals 16 residues. Use of 60 Vbeta and 13 Jbeta primers characterized the PCR. The protocol was immunoSEQ multiplex PCR, while the TCRdb copy is restricted to in-frame clones and leaves out a portion. The data show 200,000 to 250,000 clones, roughly 80% seen once. Sequencing was done on a sample of PBMCs. The V gene is TRBV2, the J gene TRBJ1-2; TRBD1 aligns across 8 bases. This receptor was identified in a male donor in good health and CMV-seronegative. In DNA, the CDR3 is TGTGCCAGCAGAGGTGGGGTCTTACAGGGGGAGGATGGCTACACCTTC. This translates into CASRGGVLQGEDGYTF.